This entry concerns a single T cell receptor beta chain. Its antigen is not identified. The entry originates in a study of cytomegalovirus exposure and HLA in healthy donors. Use of 60 Vbeta and 13 Jbeta primers characterized the PCR. Clones were read by immunoSEQ multiplex PCR, and TCRdb kept only the in-frame ones, dropping some. In the table there are some 150,000 clones, roughly 80% of which are singletons. Study observations and caveats: Earlier results showed most TCR beta V segments being productive about 87% or about 30% of the time. TCR beta chains numbering more than 150 were designated cytomegalovirus-associated.

V lost 7 bases and J lost 0; bases outside the gene matches: 6. Germline CDR1 ENHRY, CDR2 SYGVKD. The length of the CDR3 is 16 residues. The receptor's source is a man in his forties or fifties in good health and CMV-seronegative. J is TRBJ2-5 and V is TRBV10-3, with 12 nucleotides matching TRBD2. The sample consisted of PBMCs. CDR3 region: CAIKGTSGRHQETQYF. The CDR3 DNA reads as TGTGCCATCAAGGGGACTAGCGGGCGCCACCAAGAGACCCAGTACTTC.